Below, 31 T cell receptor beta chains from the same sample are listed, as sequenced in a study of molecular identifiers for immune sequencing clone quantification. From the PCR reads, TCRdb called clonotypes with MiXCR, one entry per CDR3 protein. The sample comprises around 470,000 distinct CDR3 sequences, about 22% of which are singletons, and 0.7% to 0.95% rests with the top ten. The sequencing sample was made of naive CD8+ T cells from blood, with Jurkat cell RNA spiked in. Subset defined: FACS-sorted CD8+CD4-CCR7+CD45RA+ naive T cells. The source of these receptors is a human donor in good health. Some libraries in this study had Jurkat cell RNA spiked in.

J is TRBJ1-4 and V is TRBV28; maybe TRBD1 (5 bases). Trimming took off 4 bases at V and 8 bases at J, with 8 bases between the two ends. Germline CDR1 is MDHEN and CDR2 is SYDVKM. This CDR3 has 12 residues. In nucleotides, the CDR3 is TGTGCCAGCAGTTCAGGGCCGGAAAAACTGTTTTTT. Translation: CASSSGPEKLFF.

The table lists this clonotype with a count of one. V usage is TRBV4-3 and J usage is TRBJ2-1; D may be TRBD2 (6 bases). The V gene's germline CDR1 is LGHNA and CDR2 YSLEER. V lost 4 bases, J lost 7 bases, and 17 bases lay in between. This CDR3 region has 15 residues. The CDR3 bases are TGCGCCAGCAGCCGGTTGCTAGCGTCGGCGAATGAGCAGTTCTTC. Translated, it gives CASSRLLASANEQFF.

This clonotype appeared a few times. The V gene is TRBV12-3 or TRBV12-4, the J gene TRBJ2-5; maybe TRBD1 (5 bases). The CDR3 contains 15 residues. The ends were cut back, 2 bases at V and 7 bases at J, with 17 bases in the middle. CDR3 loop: CASSLRDQGMGTQYF. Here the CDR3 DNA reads TGTGCCAGCAGTTTACGCGACCAGGGAATGGGGACCCAGTACTTC.

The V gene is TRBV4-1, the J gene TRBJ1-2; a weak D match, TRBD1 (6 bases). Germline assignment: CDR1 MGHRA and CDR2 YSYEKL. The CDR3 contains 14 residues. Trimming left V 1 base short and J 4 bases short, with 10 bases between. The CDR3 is CASSQVRGVYGYTF. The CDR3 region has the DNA TGCGCCAGCAGCCAAGTGAGGGGGGTCTATGGCTACACCTTC.

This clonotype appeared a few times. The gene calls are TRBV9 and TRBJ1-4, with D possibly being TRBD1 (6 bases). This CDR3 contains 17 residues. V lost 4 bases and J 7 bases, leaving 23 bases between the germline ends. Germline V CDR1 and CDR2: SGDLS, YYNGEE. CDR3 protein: CASSLYAGTPSREKLFF. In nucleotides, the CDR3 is TGTGCCAGCAGCCTGTATGCTGGGACACCCTCTCGTGAAAAACTGTTTTTT.

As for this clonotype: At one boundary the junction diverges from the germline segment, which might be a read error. The CDR3 bases are TGTGCCAGCAGCTTAGGGGCCGCCTTAGAGCGGTACTTC. It specifies CASSLGAALERYF. The chain links TRBV11-2 to TRBJ2-7, with D unclear. The CDR3 extends over 13 amino acids. Germline V gene data show CDR1 as SGHAT and CDR2 as FQNNGV.

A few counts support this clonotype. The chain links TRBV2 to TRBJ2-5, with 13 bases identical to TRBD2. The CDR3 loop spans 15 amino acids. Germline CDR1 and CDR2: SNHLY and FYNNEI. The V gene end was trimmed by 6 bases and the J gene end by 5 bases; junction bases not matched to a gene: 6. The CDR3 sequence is CASRQLAGGPETQYF. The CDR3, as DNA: TGTGCCAGCAGACAACTAGCGGGAGGGCCGGAGACCCAGTACTTC.

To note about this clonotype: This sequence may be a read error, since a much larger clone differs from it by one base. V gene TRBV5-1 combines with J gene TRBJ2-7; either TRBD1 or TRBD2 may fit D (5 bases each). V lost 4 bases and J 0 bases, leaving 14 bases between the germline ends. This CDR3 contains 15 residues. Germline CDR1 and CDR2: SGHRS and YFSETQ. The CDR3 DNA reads TGCGCCAGCAGCCGCCGGGGCAGTAGCTCCTACGAGCAGTACTTC. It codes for CASSRRGSSSYEQYF.

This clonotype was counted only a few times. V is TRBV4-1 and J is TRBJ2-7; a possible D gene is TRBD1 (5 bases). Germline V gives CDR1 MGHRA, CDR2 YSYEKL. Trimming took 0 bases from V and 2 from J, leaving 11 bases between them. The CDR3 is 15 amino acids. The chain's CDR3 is CASSQDFPGTYEQYF. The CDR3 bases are TGCGCCAGCAGCCAAGACTTCCCAGGGACCTACGAGCAGTACTTC.

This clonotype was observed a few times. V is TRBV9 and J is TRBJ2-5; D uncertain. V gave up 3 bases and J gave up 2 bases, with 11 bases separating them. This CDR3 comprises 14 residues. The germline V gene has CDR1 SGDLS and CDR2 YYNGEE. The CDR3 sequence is CASSAGPVQETQYF. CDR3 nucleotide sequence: TGTGCCAGCAGCGCCGGGCCAGTTCAAGAGACCCAGTACTTC.

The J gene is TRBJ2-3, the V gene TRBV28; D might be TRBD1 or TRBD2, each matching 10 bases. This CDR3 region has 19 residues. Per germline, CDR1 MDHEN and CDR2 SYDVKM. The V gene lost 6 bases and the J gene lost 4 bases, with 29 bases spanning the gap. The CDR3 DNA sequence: TGTGCCAGCAGCCCGTGGACAGGGGGTAGCGGGAGGTCGGCAGATACGCAGTATTTT. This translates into CASSPWTGGSGRSADTQYF.

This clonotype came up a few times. CDR3 in DNA: TGTGCCAGCAGTTCAACCCCTTCAGGGGCGTATGGCTACACCTTC. This encodes CASSSTPSGAYGYTF. The chain is built from TRBV27 and TRBJ1-2, with D possibly matching TRBD1 (6 bases). The CDR3 loop spans 15 amino acids. V was shortened by 4 bases and J by 5 bases, with 17 bases between the two germline ends. From germline, CDR1 is MNHEY and CDR2 SMNVEV (reference sequence).

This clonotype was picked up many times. CDR3 protein: CASSRTSGDQETQYF. For the CDR3, the DNA is TGTGCCAGCAGCCGGACTAGCGGGGATCAAGAGACCCAGTACTTC. This sequence joins TRBV7-2 and TRBJ2-5; 12 positions match TRBD2. The germline CDR1 and CDR2 sequences are SGHTA and FQGNSA. V lost 5 bases to trimming and J lost 2 bases; unmatched junction nucleotides: 3. The CDR3 has 15 residues.

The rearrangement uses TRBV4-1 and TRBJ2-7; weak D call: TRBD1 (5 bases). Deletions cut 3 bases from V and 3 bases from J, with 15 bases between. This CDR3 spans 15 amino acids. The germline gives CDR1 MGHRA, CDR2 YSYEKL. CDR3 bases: TGCGCCAGCAGCCAGGTGTCAGGGCTAATCTACGAGCAGTACTTC. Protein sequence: CASSQVSGLIYEQYF.

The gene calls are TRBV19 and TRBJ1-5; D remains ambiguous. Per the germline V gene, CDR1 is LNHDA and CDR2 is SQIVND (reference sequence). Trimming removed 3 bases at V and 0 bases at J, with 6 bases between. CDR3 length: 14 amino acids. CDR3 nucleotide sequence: TGTGCCAGTAGTATGGTGGATAGCAATCAGCCCCAGCATTTT. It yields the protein CASSMVDSNQPQHF.

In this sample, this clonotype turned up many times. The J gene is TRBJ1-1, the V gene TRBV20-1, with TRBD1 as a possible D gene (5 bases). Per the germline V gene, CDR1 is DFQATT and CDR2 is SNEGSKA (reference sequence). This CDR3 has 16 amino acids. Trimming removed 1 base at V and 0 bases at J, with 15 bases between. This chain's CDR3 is CSARGSPGRMNTEAFF. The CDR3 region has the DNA TGCAGTGCTAGAGGATCCCCGGGACGGATGAACACTGAAGCTTTCTTT.

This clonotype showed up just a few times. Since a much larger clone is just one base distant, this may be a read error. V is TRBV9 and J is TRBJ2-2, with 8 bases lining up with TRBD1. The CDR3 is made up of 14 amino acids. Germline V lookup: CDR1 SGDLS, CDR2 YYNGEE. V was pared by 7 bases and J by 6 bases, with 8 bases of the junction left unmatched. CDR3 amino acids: CASGPFRGPGELFF. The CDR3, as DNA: TGTGCCAGCGGCCCCTTCAGGGGGCCCGGGGAGCTGTTTTTT.

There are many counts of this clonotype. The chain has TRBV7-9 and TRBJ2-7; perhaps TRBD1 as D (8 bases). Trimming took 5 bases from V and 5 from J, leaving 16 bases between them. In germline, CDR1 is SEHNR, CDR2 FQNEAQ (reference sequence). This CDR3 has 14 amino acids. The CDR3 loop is CASSPWTGRDEQYF. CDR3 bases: TGTGCCAGCAGCCCATGGACAGGGAGGGACGAGCAGTACTTC.

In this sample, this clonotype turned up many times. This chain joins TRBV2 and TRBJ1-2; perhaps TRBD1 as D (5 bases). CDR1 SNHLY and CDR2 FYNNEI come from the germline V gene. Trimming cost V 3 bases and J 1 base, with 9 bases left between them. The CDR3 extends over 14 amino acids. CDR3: CASSEDNLNYGYTF. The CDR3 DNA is TGTGCCAGCAGTGAGGACAACCTTAACTATGGCTACACCTTC.

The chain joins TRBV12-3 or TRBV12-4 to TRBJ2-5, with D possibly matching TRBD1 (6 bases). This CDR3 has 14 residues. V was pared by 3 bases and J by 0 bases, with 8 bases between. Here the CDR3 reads CASSFHRDQETQYF. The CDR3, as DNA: TGTGCCAGCAGTTTCCACAGGGACCAAGAGACCCAGTACTTC.

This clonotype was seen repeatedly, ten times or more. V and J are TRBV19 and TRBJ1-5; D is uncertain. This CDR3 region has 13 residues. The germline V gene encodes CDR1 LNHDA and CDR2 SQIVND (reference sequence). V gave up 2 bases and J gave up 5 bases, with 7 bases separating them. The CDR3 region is CASSIWGHQPQHF. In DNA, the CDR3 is TGTGCCAGTAGTATATGGGGTCATCAGCCCCAGCATTTT. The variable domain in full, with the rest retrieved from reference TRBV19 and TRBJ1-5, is DGGITQSPKYLFRKEGQNVTLSCEQNLNHDAMYWYRQDPGQGLRLIYYSQIVNDFQKGDIAEGYSVSREKKESFPLTVTSAQKNPTAFYLCASSIWGHQPQHFGDGTRLSIL.

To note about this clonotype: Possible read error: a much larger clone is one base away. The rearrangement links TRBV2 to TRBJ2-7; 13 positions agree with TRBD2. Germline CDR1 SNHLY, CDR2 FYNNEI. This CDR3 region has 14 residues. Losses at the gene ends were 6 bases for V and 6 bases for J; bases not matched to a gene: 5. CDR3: CASRGLAGAAEQYF. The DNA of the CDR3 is TGTGCCAGCAGAGGACTAGCGGGAGCAGCCGAGCAGTACTTC.

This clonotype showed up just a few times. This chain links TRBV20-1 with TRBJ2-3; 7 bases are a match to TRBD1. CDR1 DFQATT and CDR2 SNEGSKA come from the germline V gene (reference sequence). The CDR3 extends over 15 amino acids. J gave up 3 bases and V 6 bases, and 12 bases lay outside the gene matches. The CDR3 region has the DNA TGCAGTGCCGAGGGCGAGGGACAGCTTACAGATACGCAGTATTTT. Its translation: CSAEGEGQLTDTQYF.

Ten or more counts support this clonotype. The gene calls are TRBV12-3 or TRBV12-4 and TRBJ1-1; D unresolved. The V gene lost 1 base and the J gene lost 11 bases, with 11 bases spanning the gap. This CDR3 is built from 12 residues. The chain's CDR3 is CASSLDTFVAFF. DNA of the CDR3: TGTGCCAGCAGTTTAGACACTTTCGTGGCTTTCTTT.

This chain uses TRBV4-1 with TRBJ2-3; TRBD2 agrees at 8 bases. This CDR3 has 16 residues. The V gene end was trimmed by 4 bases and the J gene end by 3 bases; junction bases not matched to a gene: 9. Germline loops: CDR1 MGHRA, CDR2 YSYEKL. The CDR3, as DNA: TGCGCCAGCAGCCCAAGAAGCGGGGGCCGAACAGATACGCAGTATTTT. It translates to CASSPRSGGRTDTQYF.

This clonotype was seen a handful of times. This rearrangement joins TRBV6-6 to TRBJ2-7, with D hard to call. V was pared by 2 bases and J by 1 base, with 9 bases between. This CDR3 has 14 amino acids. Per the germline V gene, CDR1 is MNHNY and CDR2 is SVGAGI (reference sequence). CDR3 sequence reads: CASSYVSASYEQYF. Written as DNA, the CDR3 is TGTGCCAGCAGTTACGTCTCTGCTTCCTACGAGCAGTACTTC.

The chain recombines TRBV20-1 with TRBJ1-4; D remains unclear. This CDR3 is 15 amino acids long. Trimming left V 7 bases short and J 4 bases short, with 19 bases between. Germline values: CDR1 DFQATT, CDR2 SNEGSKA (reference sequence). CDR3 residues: CSVPGKGSLNEKLFF. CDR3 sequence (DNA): TGCAGTGTTCCGGGGAAAGGCAGCCTTAATGAAAAACTGTTTTTT.

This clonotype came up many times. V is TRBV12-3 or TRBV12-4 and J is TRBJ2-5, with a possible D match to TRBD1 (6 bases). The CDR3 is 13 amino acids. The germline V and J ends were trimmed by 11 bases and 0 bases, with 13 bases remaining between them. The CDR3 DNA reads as TGTGCCGTGACTTCAGGGGACCAAGAGACCCAGTACTTC. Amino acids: CAVTSGDQETQYF.

For the CDR3, the DNA is TGTGCCAGCAGCCCCAGGACAGGGGGCAAGCAGTACTTC. It specifies CASSPRTGGKQYF. This chain links TRBV5-4 with TRBJ2-7; 11 bases match TRBD1. J gave up 8 bases and V 4 bases, and 5 bases lay outside the gene matches. Looked up from germline, CDR1 is SGHNT and CDR2 is YYREEE (reference sequence). The CDR3 consists of 13 residues.

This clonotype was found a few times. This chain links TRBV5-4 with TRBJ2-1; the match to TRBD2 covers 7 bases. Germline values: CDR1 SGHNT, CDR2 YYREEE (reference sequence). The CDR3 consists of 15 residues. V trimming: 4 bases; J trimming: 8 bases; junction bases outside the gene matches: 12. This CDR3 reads CASSPPLLARDEQFF. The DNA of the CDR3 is TGTGCCAGCAGCCCCCCCCTACTAGCGCGCGATGAGCAGTTCTTC.

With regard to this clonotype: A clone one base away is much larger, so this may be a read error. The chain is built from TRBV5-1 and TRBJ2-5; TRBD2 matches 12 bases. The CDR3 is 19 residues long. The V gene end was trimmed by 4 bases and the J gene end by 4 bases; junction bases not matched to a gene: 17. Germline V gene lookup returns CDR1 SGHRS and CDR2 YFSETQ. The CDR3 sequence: CASSTPYLAGGLAGETQYF. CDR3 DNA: TGCGCCAGCAGCACCCCTTACCTAGCGGGAGGGCTAGCAGGAGAGACCCAGTACTTC.